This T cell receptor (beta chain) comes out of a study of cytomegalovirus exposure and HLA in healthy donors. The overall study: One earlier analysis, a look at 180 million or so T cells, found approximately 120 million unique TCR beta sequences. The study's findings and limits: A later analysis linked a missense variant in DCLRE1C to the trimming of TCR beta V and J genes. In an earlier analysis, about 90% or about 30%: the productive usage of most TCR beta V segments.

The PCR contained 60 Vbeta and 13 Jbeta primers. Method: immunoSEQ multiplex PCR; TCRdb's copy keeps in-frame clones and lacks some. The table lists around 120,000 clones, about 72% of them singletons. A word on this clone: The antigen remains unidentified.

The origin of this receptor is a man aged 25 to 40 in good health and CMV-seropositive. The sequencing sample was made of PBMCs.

The CDR3 reads CASSGEPTYEQYF. The CDR3 DNA follows: TGTGCCAGCAGCGGAGAACCGACCTACGAGCAGTACTTC. The V and J genes are TRBV5-6 and TRBJ2-7; no firm D call. The CDR3 spans 13 residues. With 4 bases removed from V and 2 bases from J, the gap between germline ends came to 10 bases. Germline CDR1 SGHDT, CDR2 YYEEEE.